This is a list of T cell receptor beta chains from one sample in a study of regulatory T cells in long-lasting Graves disease. TCRdb re-derived calls from the multiplex PCR reads in MiXCR, one entry per CDR3 protein. The data contain roughly 350,000 distinct CDR3 sequences, 16% of them singletons. This sample also belongs to another study, concerning T cells in Graves' hyperthyroidism and ophthalmopathy.

The source material was peripheral blood mononuclear cells (PBMCs), sampled at new diagnosis, from a patient treated with antithyroid drugs. Every receptor here comes from a man aged 35-49 years with Graves disease. Both conserved end residues are part of each CDR3. D genes are given only for firm matches. Not every row has a clone size; where given, it reads once, few, many or a size class.

v_call	clone_size	d_call	j_call	cdr3_aa	cdr3_nt
TRBV29-1	few	NA	TRBJ2-3	CSVDRADQRTDTQYF	TGCAGCGTTGATAGGGCAGACCAGAGGACAGATACGCAGTATTTT
TRBV27	NA	TRBD1	TRBJ1-5	CASSQRTGWGQPQHF	TGTGCCAGCAGTCAACGGACAGGGTGGGGTCAGCCCCAGCATTTT
TRBV12-5	few	TRBD1	TRBJ1-6	CASGLETGNNSPLHF	TGTGCTAGCGGTTTAGAGACAGGGAATAATTCACCCCTCCACTTT
TRBV5-1	many	NA	TRBJ1-1	CASSPALVGTEAFF	TGCGCCAGCAGCCCGGCCCTCGTGGGCACTGAAGCTTTCTTT
TRBV6-1	NA	NA	TRBJ1-2	CASSGRDFNYGYTF	TGTGCCAGCAGTGGGCGGGACTTCAACTATGGCTACACCTTC
TRBV20-1	NA	TRBD1	TRBJ1-1	CSARPLGQGANTEAFF	TGCAGTGCTAGACCCCTCGGACAGGGGGCCAACACTGAAGCTTTCTTT
TRBV30	NA	NA	TRBJ1-2	CAWSPVPLYGYTF	TGTGCCTGGAGCCCCGTTCCCCTCTATGGCTACACCTTC
TRBV4-2	NA	NA	TRBJ1-4	CASSPDGNEKLFF	TGTGCCAGCAGCCCGGACGGAAATGAAAAACTGTTTTTT
TRBV5-1	many	TRBD1	TRBJ2-1	CASSHPGQGGRPTYNEQFF	TGCGCCAGCAGCCATCCGGGACAGGGGGGCCGACCTACCTACAATGAGCAGTTCTTC
TRBV24-1	NA	TRBD1	TRBJ1-1	CATSARTARGTEAFF	TGTGCCACCAGTGCCCGGACAGCCAGGGGGACTGAAGCTTTCTTT
TRBV18	many	NA	TRBJ1-1	CASSPQGGGTEAFF	TGTGCCAGCAGCCCACAAGGGGGGGGCACTGAAGCTTTCTTT
TRBV30	many	TRBD1	TRBJ1-6	CASDRGRGSSPLHF	TGTGCCTCCGACAGGGGGAGGGGAAGTTCACCCCTCCACTTT
TRBV4-1	many	NA	TRBJ2-7	CASSQVVRVTYEQYF	TGCGCCAGCAGCCAAGTCGTCAGGGTGACCTACGAGCAGTACTTC
TRBV7-9	many	NA	TRBJ2-7	CASSLVWDGSYEQYF	TGTGCCAGCAGCTTAGTTTGGGACGGATCTTACGAGCAGTACTTC
TRBV10-3	NA	NA	TRBJ2-5	CAISEIWGAAQETQYF	TGTGCCATCAGTGAGATCTGGGGGGCCGCTCAAGAGACCCAGTACTTC
TRBV28	many	TRBD2	TRBJ2-5	CASRSGLAGEQETQYF	TGTGCCAGCAGGTCGGGCCTAGCGGGGGAACAAGAGACCCAGTACTTC
TRBV7-9	many	NA	TRBJ2-5	CASSRGGGHQETQYF	TGTGCCAGCAGCCGAGGGGGGGGACACCAAGAGACCCAGTACTTC
TRBV3-1	many	TRBD1	TRBJ1-6	CASSQRPGQGGGPLHF	TGTGCCAGCAGCCAAAGACCGGGACAGGGAGGTGGACCCCTCCACTTT
TRBV7-9	NA	TRBD1	TRBJ2-3	CASSTGQGELVDTDTQYF	TGTGCCAGCAGCACGGGACAGGGGGAGTTGGTGGACACAGATACGCAGTATTTT
TRBV30	NA	NA	TRBJ1-4	CAWSSPQQATNEKLFF	TGTGCCTGGAGTTCGCCCCAACAGGCAACTAATGAAAAACTGTTTTTT
TRBV13	many	TRBD1	TRBJ2-7	CASSAKGDRGYNSYEQYF	TGTGCCAGCAGCGCTAAGGGGGACAGGGGCTATAATTCCTACGAGCAGTACTTC
TRBV6-5	many	TRBD2	TRBJ2-3	CASSYLSGGVGGDTQYF	TGTGCCAGCAGTTACCTAAGCGGGGGGGTCGGAGGGGATACGCAGTATTTT
TRBV3-1	NA	NA	TRBJ2-5	CASSQVEGKTQYF	TGTGCCAGCAGCCAAGTAGAAGGGAAGACCCAGTACTTC
TRBV20-1	many	TRBD1	TRBJ2-5	CSVPGTGVQTQYF	TGCAGTGTTCCCGGGACAGGGGTACAGACCCAGTACTTC
TRBV10-3	few	NA	TRBJ2-5	CAISDRRSVGLETQYF	TGTGCCATCAGTGATCGTCGGAGCGTGGGGTTAGAGACCCAGTACTTC
TRBV5-1	NA	NA	TRBJ2-3	CASSLEDGTDTQYF	TGCGCCAGCAGCTTGGAGGACGGCACAGATACGCAGTATTTT
TRBV6-2/TRBV6-3	many	NA	TRBJ1-5	CASRGTGRWGNQPQHF	TGTGCCAGCAGAGGGACGGGCAGGTGGGGCAATCAGCCCCAGCATTTT
TRBV7-3	NA	TRBD2	TRBJ2-1	CASSLAGGPGTKQFF	TGTGCCAGCAGTCTAGCGGGGGGGCCGGGGACCAAGCAGTTCTTC
TRBV18	many	TRBD1	TRBJ2-5	CASSRQPDRGETQYF	TGTGCCAGCTCACGACAGCCCGACAGGGGAGAGACCCAGTACTTC
TRBV9	NA	NA	TRBJ1-2	CASSVDSTPMGPYGYTF	TGTGCCAGCAGCGTAGATTCGACACCTATGGGCCCCTATGGCTACACCTTC
TRBV20-1	many	NA	TRBJ1-1	CSARGDPDTEAFF	TGCAGTGCTAGGGGGGACCCGGACACTGAAGCTTTCTTT
TRBV5-6	NA	TRBD1	TRBJ2-5	CASSPRRGTGGDETQYF	TGTGCCAGCAGCCCCCGTCGAGGGACAGGGGGCGATGAGACCCAGTACTTC
TRBV28	NA	NA	TRBJ2-1	CASSVQLQDEQLF	TGTGCCAGCAGCGTTCAACTTCAGGATGAGCAGCTCTTC
TRBV2	many	NA	TRBJ1-5	CASSAGTARPQHF	TGTGCCAGCAGCGCCGGGACGGCTCGGCCCCAGCATTTT
TRBV9	NA	TRBD2	TRBJ2-5	CASSVGLAGGGETQYF	TGTGCCAGCAGCGTAGGGCTAGCGGGGGGCGGTGAGACCCAGTACTTC
TRBV7-2	many	NA	TRBJ2-7	CASSLGKGYEQYF	TGTGCCAGCAGCTTAGGGAAGGGCTACGAGCAGTACTTC
TRBV6-1	many	NA	TRBJ2-3	CASSESVRDTQYF	TGTGCCAGCAGTGAGTCGGTCCGGGATACGCAGTATTTT
TRBV29-1	few	NA	TRBJ2-2	CSVAHSNTGELFF	TGCAGCGTTGCACACTCGAACACCGGGGAGCTGTTTTTT
TRBV30	many	NA	TRBJ2-5	CAWSVLGGQETQYF	TGTGCCTGGAGTGTACTTGGAGGCCAAGAGACCCAGTACTTC
TRBV4-3	NA	NA	TRBJ2-5	CASSQSEWETQYF	TGCGCCAGCAGCCAATCGGAGTGGGAGACCCAGTACTTC
TRBV20-1	few	TRBD1	TRBJ2-5	CSAPGQQETQYF	TGCAGTGCCCCGGGACAGCAAGAGACCCAGTACTTC
TRBV14	NA	TRBD1	TRBJ2-7	CASWGPGTGLHEQYF	TGTGCCAGCTGGGGACCGGGGACAGGGCTCCACGAGCAGTACTTC
TRBV6-2/TRBV6-3	many	NA	TRBJ2-3	CASSSWDTQYF	TGTGCCAGCAGTTCATGGGATACGCAGTATTTT
TRBV12-3/TRBV12-4	many	TRBD1	TRBJ2-5	CASSADRGVQETQYF	TGTGCCAGCAGCGCAGACAGGGGTGTCCAAGAGACCCAGTACTTC
TRBV29-1	NA	NA	TRBJ2-1	CSVPVASSYNEQFF	TGCAGCGTTCCCGTCGCAAGCTCCTACAATGAGCAGTTCTTC
TRBV3-1	NA	NA	TRBJ1-1	CASSQDLSGLTEAFF	TGTGCCAGCAGCCAAGATTTAAGTGGGCTTACTGAAGCTTTCTTT
TRBV12-3/TRBV12-4	many	TRBD1	TRBJ2-4	CASSPGQGMPTNIQYF	TGTGCCAGCAGCCCGGGACAGGGAATGCCCACGAACATTCAGTACTTC
TRBV10-3	NA	NA	TRBJ1-5	CAISRTVSNQPQHF	TGTGCCATCAGCCGGACAGTTAGCAATCAGCCCCAGCATTTT
TRBV30	many	TRBD1	TRBJ1-6	CALDRGRLTYNSPLHF	TGTGCCTTGGACAGGGGGCGTCTCACCTATAATTCACCCCTCCACTTT
TRBV28	NA	NA	TRBJ1-2	CASNIDNGYGYTF	TGTGCCAGCAATATCGACAACGGTTATGGCTACACCTTC
TRBV18	many	NA	TRBJ2-5	CASSPPEGQETQYF	TGTGCCAGCTCACCACCTGAAGGGCAAGAGACCCAGTACTTC
TRBV2	many	NA	TRBJ1-1	CASGGPGRMNTEAFF	TGTGCCAGCGGCGGTCCGGGACGGATGAACACTGAAGCTTTCTTT
TRBV2	many	TRBD2	TRBJ2-1	CASRRLAGVTYNEQFF	TGTGCCAGCCGGAGACTAGCGGGGGTGACCTACAATGAGCAGTTCTTC
TRBV5-1	NA	TRBD1	TRBJ2-5	CASSLGTGPETQYF	TGCGCCAGCAGCTTAGGGACAGGGCCGGAGACCCAGTACTTC
TRBV7-2	NA	NA	TRBJ2-4	CASSLDSRISIAKNIQYF	TGTGCCAGCAGCTTAGATTCCAGGATCAGTATTGCCAAAAACATTCAGTACTTC
TRBV13	NA	TRBD1	TRBJ2-2	CASSFSGTGDTGELFF	TGTGCCAGCAGCTTTTCCGGGACAGGGGACACCGGGGAGCTGTTTTTT
TRBV18	many	NA	TRBJ1-3	CASSPSGGLSGNTIYF	TGTGCCAGCTCACCCTCGGGGGGCCTCTCTGGAAACACCATATATTTT
TRBV12-3/TRBV12-4	many	TRBD2	TRBJ2-1	CASSLGSRGGDNEQFF	TGTGCCAGCAGCCTAGGATCCCGGGGGGGAGACAATGAGCAGTTCTTC
TRBV6-1	few	NA	TRBJ2-1	CASSLRDPRFNEQFF	TGTGCCAGCAGCCTCCGGGACCCCCGATTCAATGAGCAGTTCTTC